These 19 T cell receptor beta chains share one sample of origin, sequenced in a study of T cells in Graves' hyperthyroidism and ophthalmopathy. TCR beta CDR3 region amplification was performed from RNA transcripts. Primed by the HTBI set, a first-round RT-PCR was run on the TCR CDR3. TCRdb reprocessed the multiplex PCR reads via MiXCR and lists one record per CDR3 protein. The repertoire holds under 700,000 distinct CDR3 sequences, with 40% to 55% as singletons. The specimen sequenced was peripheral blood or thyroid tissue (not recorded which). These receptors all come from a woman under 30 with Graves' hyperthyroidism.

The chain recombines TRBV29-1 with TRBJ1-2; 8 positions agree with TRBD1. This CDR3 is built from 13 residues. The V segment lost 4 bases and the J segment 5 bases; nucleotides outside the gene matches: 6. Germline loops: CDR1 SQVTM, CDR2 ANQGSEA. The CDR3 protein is CSVGDRSLYGYTF. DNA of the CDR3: TGCAGCGTTGGGGACAGGAGTTTGTATGGCTACACCTTC.

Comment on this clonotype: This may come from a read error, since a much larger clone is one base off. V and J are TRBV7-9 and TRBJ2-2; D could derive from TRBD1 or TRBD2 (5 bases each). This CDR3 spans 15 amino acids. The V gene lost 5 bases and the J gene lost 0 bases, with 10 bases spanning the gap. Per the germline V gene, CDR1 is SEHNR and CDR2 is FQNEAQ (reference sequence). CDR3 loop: CASSPSRANTGELFF. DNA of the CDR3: TGTGCCAGCAGCCCTAGCAGGGCGAACACCGGGGAGCTGTTTTTT.

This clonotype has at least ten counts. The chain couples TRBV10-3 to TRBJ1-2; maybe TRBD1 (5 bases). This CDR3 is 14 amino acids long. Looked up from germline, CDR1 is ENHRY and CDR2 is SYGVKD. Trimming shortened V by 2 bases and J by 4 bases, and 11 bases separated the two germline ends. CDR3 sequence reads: CAISEQGEAYGYTF. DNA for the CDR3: TGTGCCATCAGTGAGCAGGGAGAGGCCTATGGCTACACCTTC.

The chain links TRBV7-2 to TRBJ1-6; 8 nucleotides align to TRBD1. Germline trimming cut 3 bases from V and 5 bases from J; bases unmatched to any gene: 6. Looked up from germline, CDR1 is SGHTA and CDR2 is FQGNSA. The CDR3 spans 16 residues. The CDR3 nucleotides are TGTGCCAGCAGCTTGAGGGCAGGGGGCAATAATTCACCCCTCCACTTT. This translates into CASSLRAGGNNSPLHF.

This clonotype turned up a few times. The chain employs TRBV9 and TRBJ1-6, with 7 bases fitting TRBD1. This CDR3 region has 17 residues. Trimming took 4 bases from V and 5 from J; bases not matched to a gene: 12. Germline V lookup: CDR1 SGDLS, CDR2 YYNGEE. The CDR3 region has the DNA TGTGCCAGCAGCCAGTCTGGGAAAGGGGGCCATAATTCACCCCTCCACTTT. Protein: CASSQSGKGGHNSPLHF.

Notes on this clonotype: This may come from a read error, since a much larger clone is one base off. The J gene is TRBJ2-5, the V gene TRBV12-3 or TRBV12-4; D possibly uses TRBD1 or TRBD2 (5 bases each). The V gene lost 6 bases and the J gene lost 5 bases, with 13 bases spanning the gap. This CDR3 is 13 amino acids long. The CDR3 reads CASSTGTHETQYF. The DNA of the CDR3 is TGTGCCAGCAGCACCGGGACCCATGAGACCCAGTACTTC.

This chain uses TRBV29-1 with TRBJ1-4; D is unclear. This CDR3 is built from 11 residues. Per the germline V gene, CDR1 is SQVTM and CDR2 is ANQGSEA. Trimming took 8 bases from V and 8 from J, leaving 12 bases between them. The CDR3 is CSLRVEEKLFF. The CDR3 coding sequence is TGCAGCTTAAGGGTTGAGGAAAAACTGTTTTTT. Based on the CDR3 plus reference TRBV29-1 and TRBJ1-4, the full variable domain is SAVISQKPSRDICQRGTSLTIQCQVDSQVTMMFWYRQQPGQSLTLIATANQGSEATYESGFVIDKFPISRPNLTFSTLTVSNMSPEDSSIYLCSLRVEEKLFFGSGTQLSVL.

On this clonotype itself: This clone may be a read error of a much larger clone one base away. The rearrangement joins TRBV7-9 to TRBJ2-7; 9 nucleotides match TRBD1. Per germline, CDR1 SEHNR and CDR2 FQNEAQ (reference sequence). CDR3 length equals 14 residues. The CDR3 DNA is TGTTCCAGCAGTCTTGGGACAGGGCGTTACGAGCAGTACTTC. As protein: CSSSLGTGRYEQYF.

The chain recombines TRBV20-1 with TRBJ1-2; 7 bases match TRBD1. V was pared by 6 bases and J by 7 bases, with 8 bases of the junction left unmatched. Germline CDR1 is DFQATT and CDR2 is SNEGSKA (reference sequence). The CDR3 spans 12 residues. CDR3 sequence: CSATGQARGYTF. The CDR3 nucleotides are TGCAGTGCCACCGGACAGGCGCGTGGCTACACCTTC.

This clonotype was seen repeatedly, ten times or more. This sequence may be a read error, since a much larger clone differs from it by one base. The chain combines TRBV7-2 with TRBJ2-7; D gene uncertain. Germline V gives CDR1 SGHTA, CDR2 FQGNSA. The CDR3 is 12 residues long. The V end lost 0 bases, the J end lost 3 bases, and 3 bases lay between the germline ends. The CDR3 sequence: CASSLAVYEQYF. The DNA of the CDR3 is TGTGCCAGCAGCTTAGCGGTCTACGAGCAGTACTTC.

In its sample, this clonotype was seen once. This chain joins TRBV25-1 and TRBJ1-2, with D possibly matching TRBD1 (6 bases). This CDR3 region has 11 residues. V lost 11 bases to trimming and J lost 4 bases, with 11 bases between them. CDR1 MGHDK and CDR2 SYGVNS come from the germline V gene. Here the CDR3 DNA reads TGTGCCGGGGGACACCTCTATGGCTACACCTTC. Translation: CAGGHLYGYTF.

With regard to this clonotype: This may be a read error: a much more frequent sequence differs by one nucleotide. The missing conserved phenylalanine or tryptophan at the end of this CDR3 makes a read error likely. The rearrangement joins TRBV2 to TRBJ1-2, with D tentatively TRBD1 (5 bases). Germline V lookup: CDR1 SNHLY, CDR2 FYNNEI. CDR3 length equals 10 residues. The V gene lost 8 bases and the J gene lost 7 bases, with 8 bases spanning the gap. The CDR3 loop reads CASGGGGYTL. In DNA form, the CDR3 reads TGTGCCAGCGGGGGTGGTGGCTACACCCTC.

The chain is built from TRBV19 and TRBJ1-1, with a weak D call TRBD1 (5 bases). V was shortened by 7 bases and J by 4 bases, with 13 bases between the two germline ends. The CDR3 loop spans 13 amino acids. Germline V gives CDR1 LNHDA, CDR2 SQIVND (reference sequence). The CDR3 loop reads CASMRPQGTEAFF. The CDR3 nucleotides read TGTGCCAGTATGAGACCTCAGGGCACTGAAGCTTTCTTT. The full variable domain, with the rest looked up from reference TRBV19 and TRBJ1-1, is DGGITQSPKYLFRKEGQNVTLSCEQNLNHDAMYWYRQDPGQGLRLIYYSQIVNDFQKGDIAEGYSVSREKKESFPLTVTSAQKNPTAFYLCASMRPQGTEAFFGQGTRLTVV.

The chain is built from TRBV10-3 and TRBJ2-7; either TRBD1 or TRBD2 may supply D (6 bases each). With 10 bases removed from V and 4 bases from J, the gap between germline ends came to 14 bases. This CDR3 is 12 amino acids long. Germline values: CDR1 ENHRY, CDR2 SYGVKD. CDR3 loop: CASGGGPYEQYF. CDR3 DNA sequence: TGTGCCAGCGGAGGGGGGCCGTACGAGCAGTACTTC.

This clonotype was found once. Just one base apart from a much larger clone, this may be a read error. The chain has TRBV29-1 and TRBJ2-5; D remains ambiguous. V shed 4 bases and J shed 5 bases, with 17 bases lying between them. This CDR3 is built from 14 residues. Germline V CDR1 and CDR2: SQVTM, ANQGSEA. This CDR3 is CSVAQTRSVETQYF. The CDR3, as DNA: TGCAGCGTTGCCCAGACGAGGTCCGTGGAGACCCAGTACTTC.

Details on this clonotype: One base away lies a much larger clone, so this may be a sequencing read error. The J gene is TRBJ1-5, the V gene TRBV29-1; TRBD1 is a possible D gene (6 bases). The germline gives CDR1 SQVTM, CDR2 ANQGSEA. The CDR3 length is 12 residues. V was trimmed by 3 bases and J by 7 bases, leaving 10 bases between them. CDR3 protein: CSVDKGGQPQHF. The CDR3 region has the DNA TGCAGCGTTGATAAGGGGGGGCAGCCCCAGCATTTT.

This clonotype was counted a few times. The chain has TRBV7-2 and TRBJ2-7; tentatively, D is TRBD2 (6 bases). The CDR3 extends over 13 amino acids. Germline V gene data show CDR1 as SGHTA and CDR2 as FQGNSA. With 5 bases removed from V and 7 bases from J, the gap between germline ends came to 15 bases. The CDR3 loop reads CASSPGRYGEQYF. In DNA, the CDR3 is TGTGCCAGCAGCCCCGGGAGATATGGGGAGCAGTACTTC.

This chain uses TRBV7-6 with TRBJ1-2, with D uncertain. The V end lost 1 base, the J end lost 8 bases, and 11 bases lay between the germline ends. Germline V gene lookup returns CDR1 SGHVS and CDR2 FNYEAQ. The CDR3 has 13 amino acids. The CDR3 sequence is CASSLGIRDGYTF. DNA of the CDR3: TGTGCCAGCAGCTTAGGGATTCGAGACGGCTACACCTTC.

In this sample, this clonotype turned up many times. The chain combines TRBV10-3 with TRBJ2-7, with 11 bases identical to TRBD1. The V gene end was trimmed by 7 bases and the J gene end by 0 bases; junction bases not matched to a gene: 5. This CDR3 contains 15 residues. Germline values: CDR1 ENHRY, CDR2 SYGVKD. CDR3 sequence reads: CAIIGTGGLSYEQYF. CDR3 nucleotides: TGTGCCATCATCGGGACAGGGGGGCTCTCCTACGAGCAGTACTTC.